Presented here are 15 T cell receptor beta chains from one specimen sequenced in a study of tumor-infiltrating lymphocytes in primary liver carcinoma. TCR beta cDNA was made from around 520 ng total RNA with a constant-region primer. TCR beta libraries came from three nested multiplex PCR rounds using slightly modified ARM-PCR. With TRBV1-TRBV30 forward primers and a C-beta reverse primer, the first two PCR rounds were run for nine to eleven cycles each. Each CDR3 protein gets one entry after TCRdb re-called the multiplex PCR reads with MiXCR. The table shows fewer than 250,000 distinct CDR3 sequences, with around four fifths occurring only once. Taking roughly 20-32 mg of unsorted bulk tissue, the authors co-extracted RNA and DNA. Specimen: tumor tissue from primary liver carcinoma. The receptor source for this set is a man in his forties or fifties with primary liver carcinoma and hepatitis B virus infection.

This chain links TRBV4-3 with TRBJ2-1; the match to TRBD2 covers 9 bases. The ends lost 11 bases at V and 8 bases at J; junction bases unmatched: 22. The length of the CDR3 is 17 residues. The germline V gene has CDR1 LGHNA and CDR2 YSLEER. The CDR3 reads CAGSQERSSGILYEQFF. Written as DNA, the CDR3 is TGCGCCGGGAGCCAAGAAAGGTCTAGCGGGATCCTGTATGAGCAGTTCTTC.

Points on this clonotype: One end of the junction does not line up with germline, which may come from a read error. This rearrangement joins TRBV12-3 or TRBV12-4 to TRBJ2-7; 7 nucleotides agree with TRBD2. The CDR3 is made up of 15 amino acids. The CDR3 region has the DNA TGTGCCAACAGTTCAGGCGGGAGTGAGTCATACGAGCAGTACTTC. This gives the protein CANSSGGSESYEQYF.

As concerns this clonotype: At one end, the junction sequence differs from germline, possibly due to a read error. The rearrangement uses TRBV12-3 or TRBV12-4 and TRBJ2-1, with D maybe TRBD2 (6 bases). This CDR3 is built from 16 residues. The DNA of the CDR3 is TGTGCCAGCGCCCGAAGGGGCGGGGATTTAGTTAATGAGCGGTTCTTC. Its translation: CASARRGGDLVNERFF.

As for this clonotype: The junction departs from the called germline gene at one end, perhaps through a read error. V is TRBV6-1 and J is TRBJ2-5; D possibly corresponds to TRBD2 (6 bases). CDR3 length equals 17 residues. Germline V gene sequence: CDR1 MNHNS, CDR2 SASEGT. The chain's CDR3 is CARTLEGGPMNRVTHYF. CDR3 nucleotide sequence: TGTGCCAGGACCTTAGAGGGAGGCCCGATGAACCGCGTCACCCACTACTTC.

This rearrangement joins TRBV29-1 to TRBJ2-2; no definite D call. This CDR3 spans 13 amino acids. Germline V gene lookup returns CDR1 SQVTM and CDR2 ANQGSEA. Trimming removed 5 bases from V and 4 bases from J, with 11 bases in between. The CDR3 loop reads CSVLSPCTGELFF. CDR3 sequence (DNA): TGCAGCGTTTTAAGCCCATGCACCGGGGAGCTGTTTTTT.

The CDR3 loop is CASRGASVQFF. CDR3 DNA sequence: TGTGCCTCCCGGGGGGCTAGTGTGCAGTTCTTC. This chain joins TRBV30 and TRBJ2-1, with D possibly matching TRBD2 (7 bases). Trimming took off 7 bases at V and 12 bases at J, with 16 bases between the two ends. The germline gives CDR1 GTSNPN, CDR2 SVGIG (reference sequence). The CDR3 loop spans 11 amino acids.

Many counts were recorded for this clonotype. The rearrangement uses TRBV4-2 and TRBJ2-3; 10 nucleotides align to TRBD2. The junction had 8 bases not matched to a gene; V was cut back by 1 base and J by 1 base. The CDR3 consists of 18 residues. Looked up from germline, CDR1 is LGHNA and CDR2 is YNFKEQ. The CDR3 loop reads CASSQAGSGGEGTDTQYF. Here the CDR3 DNA reads TGTGCCAGCAGCCAAGCAGGCAGCGGGGGGGAGGGCACAGATACGCAGTATTTT.

The V call is TRBV6-2 or TRBV6-3, the J call TRBJ1-5, with a weak D call TRBD1 (6 bases). Matching the DNA end better, TRBJ2-3 makes the J call doubtful. Per the germline V gene, CDR1 is MNHEY and CDR2 is SVGEGT. The CDR3 extends over 14 amino acids. Here the CDR3 DNA reads TGTGCCAGCAGCCTTGACAGGAGAAATCAGCCCCAGTATTTT. Its translation: CASSLDRRNQPQYF.

As to this clonotype: Given a much more abundant clone one base away, this may be a read error. The J gene is TRBJ2-5, the V gene TRBV28; 8 bases agree with TRBD2. V gave up 1 base and J gave up 6 bases; unmatched junction bases: 7. Germline CDR1 reads MDHEN; CDR2 reads SYDVKM. This CDR3 spans 15 amino acids. CDR3 nucleotide sequence: TGTGCCAGCAGTTTATCGCAAGCGGGAGCAAAGACCCAGTACTTC. This encodes CASSLSQAGAKTQYF.

In its sample, this clonotype was seen once. A junction end diverges from the germline sequence, so it may reflect a read error. The CDR3 region is CSVCPKGRNTEAFF. Here the CDR3 DNA reads TGTAGCGTGTGTCCCAAGGGGCGGAACACTGAAGCTTTCTTT. V and J are TRBV29-1 and TRBJ1-1, with D perhaps matching TRBD1 (5 bases). The CDR3 loop spans 14 amino acids. The germline V gene encodes CDR1 SQVTM and CDR2 ANQGSEA.

This chain links TRBV20-1 with TRBJ2-5; D is unresolved. The CDR3 has 13 residues. Germline CDR1 DFQATT, CDR2 SNEGSKA (reference sequence). V lost 5 bases and J 4 bases, leaving 14 bases between the germline ends. The CDR3 spells CSAETESRETQYF. The CDR3 coding sequence is TGCAGTGCTGAGACGGAGTCACGAGAGACCCAGTACTTC.

Notes on this clonotype: A single base separates this from a much larger clone, so it may be a read error. The chain combines TRBV30 with TRBJ2-1, with TRBD2 matching 7 bases. Germline V lookup: CDR1 GTSNPN, CDR2 SVGIG (reference sequence). This CDR3 is built from 15 residues. The CDR3 nucleotides read TGTACCTGGAGTCTTCCGGGGCATGGGGAGGGTGAGCAGTTCTTC. As protein: CTWSLPGHGEGEQFF.

For this clonotype: The conserved closing phenylalanine or tryptophan is absent in this CDR3, likely reflecting a read error. The genes are TRBV5-6 and TRBJ2-2; 7 bases match TRBD1. This CDR3 comprises 15 residues. Trimming removed 7 bases from V and 0 bases from J; junction bases left unmatched: 6. Looked up from germline, CDR1 is SGHDT and CDR2 is YYEEEE. CDR3 DNA sequence: TGTGCCAGCTGTTGGGGACAGACGAACACCGGGGAGCTGTTTATT. Encoded protein: CASCWGQTNTGELFI.

This chain uses TRBV4-2 with TRBJ1-4; no clear D. Trimming shortened V by 10 bases and J by 8 bases, and 20 bases separated the two germline ends. CDR1 and CDR2 from the germline V gene are LGHNA and YNFKEQ. The CDR3 loop spans 14 amino acids. CDR3 protein: CAITPGRTMEKLFF. The CDR3, as DNA: TGTGCCATCACCCCTGGCAGGACGATGGAAAAACTGTTTTTT.

A word on this clonotype: This CDR3 fails to terminate in the conserved phenylalanine or tryptophan, so it likely reflects a read error. The chain joins TRBV5-1 to TRBJ2-4; possibly TRBD1 or TRBD2 for D (7 bases each). The CDR3 is 17 residues long. Germline V CDR1 and CDR2: SGHRS, YFSETQ. CDR3 in amino acids: CTSSLGGTDLAKNIQYL. The CDR3 coding sequence is TGCACCAGCAGCTTGGGAGGGACAGACCTAGCCAAAAACATTCAGTACTTA.